The 31 T cell receptor beta chains in this list originate from one sample, sequenced in a study of radiotherapy plus CTLA-4 blockade in lung cancer. Repertoires were generated with immunoSEQ multiplex PCR, while TCRdb's copy carries only in-frame clones and drops some. The table records roughly 60,000 clones, around 77% of them present only once. The sample here was peripheral blood, taken from a patient treated with radiotherapy plus ipilimumab. The receptors stem from a human donor with non-small cell lung cancer who had a complete response to radiotherapy plus ipilimumab.

The CDR3 is CASSQGPYNSPLHF. The CDR3 DNA reads TGCGCCAGCAGCCAAGGGCCCTATAATTCACCCCTCCACTTT. V and J are TRBV4-3 and TRBJ1-6; D remains ambiguous. CDR1 and CDR2 from the germline V gene are LGHNA and YSLEER. The CDR3 length is 14 residues. The germline V and J ends were trimmed by 1 base and 2 bases, with 3 bases remaining between them.

The chain couples TRBV29-1 to TRBJ2-1, with D hard to call. Deletions cut 0 bases from V and 9 bases from J, with 18 bases between. This CDR3 is 15 amino acids long. CDR1 is SQVTM, CDR2 ANQGSEA, per germline. The CDR3 sequence is CSVEDMKIPQSEQFF. The CDR3, as DNA: TGCAGCGTTGAAGATATGAAGATCCCTCAGTCTGAGCAGTTCTTC.

The chain has TRBV11-2 and TRBJ1-1; D is undetermined. Germline V CDR1 and CDR2: SGHAT, FQNNGV. The length of the CDR3 is 14 residues. The V gene lost 7 bases and the J gene lost 5 bases, with 17 bases spanning the gap. The CDR3 sequence is CASTLRTITTEAFF. The CDR3 region has the DNA TGTGCCAGCACCCTACGGACTATTACAACTGAAGCTTTCTTT.

The table lists this clone with a few counts. The gene calls are TRBV5-1 and TRBJ1-3, with 9 bases fitting TRBD1. Per the germline V gene, CDR1 is SGHRS and CDR2 is YFSETQ. With 0 bases clipped from V and 8 bases from J, the junction kept 3 bases outside the gene matches. This CDR3 has 14 amino acids. The CDR3 nucleotides read TGCGCCAGCAGCTTGGGGGACAGGGTACACACCATATATTTT. Its translation is CASSLGDRVHTIYF.

The J gene is TRBJ1-5, the V gene TRBV18; TRBD1 agrees at 10 bases. With V trimmed by 5 bases and J by 7 bases, 5 bases remained unmatched. CDR1 KGHSH and CDR2 LQKENI come from the germline V gene. CDR3 length equals 14 residues. The CDR3 sequence is CASSWDRGGQPQHF. In nucleotides, the CDR3 is TGTGCCAGCTCATGGGACAGGGGAGGACAGCCCCAGCATTTT.

The chain employs TRBV11-2 and TRBJ1-6, with D perhaps matching TRBD1 (5 bases). Trimming left V 2 bases short and J 0 bases short, with 8 bases between. CDR3 size: 16 residues. Germline V lookup: CDR1 SGHAT, CDR2 FQNNGV. The CDR3 reads CASSLQGSSYNSPLHF. CDR3 nucleotides: TGTGCCAGCAGCTTACAGGGAAGCTCCTATAATTCACCCCTCCACTTT.

The gene calls are TRBV18 and TRBJ2-1, with TRBD2 matching over 13 bases. V dropped 5 bases and J dropped 7; count of bases not matched to a gene: 11. CDR3 length equals 17 residues. Per germline, CDR1 KGHSH and CDR2 LQKENI. CDR3 region: CASSSERTSGGYNEQFF. The CDR3 nucleotides are TGTGCCAGCTCATCCGAAAGGACTAGCGGGGGCTATAATGAGCAGTTCTTC.

The chain joins TRBV6-5 to TRBJ2-3, with D possibly matching TRBD2 (6 bases). V was trimmed by 7 bases and J by 0 bases, leaving 14 bases between them. The CDR3 runs 15 residues. Germline assignment: CDR1 MNHEY and CDR2 SVGAGI. The CDR3 protein is CASKRAGSSTDTQYF. CDR3 nucleotide sequence: TGTGCCAGCAAGAGGGCGGGATCCAGCACAGATACGCAGTATTTT.

The chain combines TRBV2 with TRBJ2-1, with 11 positions matching TRBD2. This CDR3 is 15 amino acids long. Per the germline V gene, CDR1 is SNHLY and CDR2 is FYNNEI. Unmatched junction bases numbered 6, after V lost 6 bases and J lost 5 bases. The DNA for the CDR3 is TGTGCCAGCAGGGTAGGGACTAGCGGAAACAATGAGCAGTTCTTC. It encodes CASRVGTSGNNEQFF.

The chain links TRBV7-8 to TRBJ1-4; D is unclear. V lost 5 bases to trimming and J lost 0 bases, with 10 bases between them. The CDR3 has 15 residues. In germline, CDR1 is SGHVS, CDR2 FQNEAQ. As DNA, the CDR3 is TGTGCCAGCAGCGAAGCCTCATCAACTAATGAAAAACTGTTTTTT. It encodes CASSEASSTNEKLFF.

J is TRBJ1-2 and V is TRBV5-8, with 9 bases fitting TRBD1. V lost 2 bases and J lost 7; bases outside the gene matches: 3. The CDR3 is made up of 13 amino acids. From germline, CDR1 is SGHTS and CDR2 YDEGEE. In nucleotides, the CDR3 is TGTGCCAGCAGCTTCGGACAGGGGTTTGGCTACACCTTC. Translation gives CASSFGQGFGYTF.

This clone appeared a few times. This chain uses TRBV6-1 with TRBJ1-1, with D unresolved. Germline loops: CDR1 MNHNS, CDR2 SASEGT. This CDR3 is 13 amino acids long. V was clipped by 5 bases and J by 4 bases, with 11 bases between them. CDR3 sequence: CASSSVGSTEAFF. The CDR3 DNA reads as TGTGCCAGCAGTTCCGTGGGGAGCACTGAAGCTTTCTTT.

The rearrangement joins TRBV2 to TRBJ2-1, with D possibly TRBD2 on 5 matching bases. The ends were cut back, 1 base at V and 7 bases at J, with 14 bases in the middle. The germline V gene encodes CDR1 SNHLY and CDR2 FYNNEI. The CDR3 has 15 residues. CDR3 nucleotide sequence: TGTGCCAGCAGTGAAGGCCGGGCCTCGGGGAATGAGCAGTTCTTC. Translating gives CASSEGRASGNEQFF.

This clone appeared a single time. The rearrangement joins TRBV30 to TRBJ2-1; TRBD1 matches 9 bases. CDR3 length equals 14 residues. The V segment lost 0 bases and the J segment 11 bases; nucleotides outside the gene matches: 8. Germline values: CDR1 GTSNPN, CDR2 SVGIG (reference sequence). CDR3 amino acids: CAWSVKGTGMQQFF. CDR3 DNA sequence: TGTGCCTGGAGTGTAAAGGGGACAGGGATGCAGCAGTTCTTC. The full variable domain, in which reference TRBV30 and TRBJ2-1 provide the parts outside the CDR3, is SQTIHQWPATLVQPVGSPLSLECTVEGTSNPNLYWYRQAAGRGLQLLFYSVGIGQISSEVPQNLSASRPQDRQFILSSKKLLLSDSGFYLCAWSVKGTGMQQFFGPGTRLTVL.

The gene calls are TRBV11-2 and TRBJ1-2, with D unclear. Deletions cut 1 base from V and 5 bases from J, with 8 bases between. CDR1 SGHAT and CDR2 FQNNGV come from the germline V gene. CDR3 size: 13 residues. DNA for the CDR3: TGTGCCAGCAGCTTAGCGGGGAGGTATGGCTACACCTTC. Its protein is CASSLAGRYGYTF.

The rearrangement links TRBV18 to TRBJ2-1, with TRBD1 identical over 9 bases. Germline V gene sequence: CDR1 KGHSH, CDR2 LQKENI. Germline trimming cut 3 bases from V and 8 bases from J; bases unmatched to any gene: 5. The CDR3 runs to 14 residues. CDR3 DNA: TGTGCCAGCTCACCCGGGACAGGGTTCGATGAGCAGTTCTTC. Translated: CASSPGTGFDEQFF.

This chain connects TRBV30 to TRBJ1-1; D is possibly TRBD1 (5 bases). Germline V gene lookup returns CDR1 GTSNPN and CDR2 SVGIG (reference sequence). Trimming pared 2 bases from V and 1 base from J, leaving 14 bases between. The CDR3 consists of 15 residues. DNA of the CDR3: TGTGCCTGGAGTTCCCAGCGGGGGAGGAACACTGAAGCTTTCTTT. Translated, it gives CAWSSQRGRNTEAFF.

V and J are TRBV27 and TRBJ2-7; the D gene is possibly TRBD2 (7 bases). This CDR3 has 14 residues. Trimming took 4 bases from V and 4 from J, leaving 14 bases between them. CDR1 is MNHEY, CDR2 SMNVEV, per germline (reference sequence). The CDR3 coding sequence is TGTGCCAGCAGTTCGGGGGGCGGCGGGTACGAGCAGTACTTC. Encoded protein: CASSSGGGGYEQYF.

This clone has more than one count but fewer than ten. The rearrangement links TRBV6-6 to TRBJ1-4; tentatively, D is TRBD1 (5 bases). The CDR3 has 14 amino acids. Germline V gives CDR1 MNHNY, CDR2 SVGAGI (reference sequence). V shed 2 bases and J shed 8 bases, with 12 bases lying between them. The CDR3 here is CASSYGAGSEKLFF. In DNA, the CDR3 is TGTGCCAGCAGTTACGGGGCGGGGTCCGAAAAACTGTTTTTT.

CDR3 amino acids: CASSPRGDRVTEAFF. The DNA of the CDR3 is TGTGCCAGCAGCCCGAGAGGGGACAGGGTTACTGAAGCTTTCTTT. V usage is TRBV9 and J usage is TRBJ1-1; 9 bases are shared with TRBD1. The CDR3 covers 15 residues. Germline CDR1 and CDR2: SGDLS and YYNGEE. J was trimmed by 5 bases and V by 4 bases; bases with no gene match: 9.

The chain carries TRBV10-3 and TRBJ2-7; D possibly corresponds to TRBD1 (6 bases). This CDR3 contains 13 residues. Per germline, CDR1 ENHRY and CDR2 SYGVKD. Trimming removed 7 bases at V and 3 bases at J, with 13 bases between. CDR3 residues: CAINRALNYEQYF. The DNA for the CDR3 is TGTGCCATCAACAGGGCTCTTAACTACGAGCAGTACTTC.

The CDR3 coding sequence is TGCGCCAGCAGTGAGTGGTCTAGCGGGGGTTCCTACAATGAGCAGTTCTTC. It encodes CASSEWSSGGSYNEQFF. The chain is built from TRBV10-1 and TRBJ2-1; 10 bases fit TRBD2. V gave up 1 base and J gave up 1 base; unmatched junction bases: 4. The CDR3 has 17 amino acids. The germline CDR1 and CDR2 sequences are WNHNN and SYGVQD (reference sequence).

The chain employs TRBV19 and TRBJ2-2, with D perhaps TRBD2 (6 bases). The CDR3 has 14 amino acids. Germline lookup yields CDR1 LNHDA and CDR2 SQIVND (reference sequence). The V end was cut by 3 bases, the J end by 4 bases, with 9 bases between. The DNA of the CDR3 is TGTGCCAGTAGTATTGTGGGGGGCACCGGGGAGCTGTTTTTT. It codes for CASSIVGGTGELFF. Full variable domain (outside the CDR3, taken from reference TRBV19 and TRBJ2-2): DGGITQSPKYLFRKEGQNVTLSCEQNLNHDAMYWYRQDPGQGLRLIYYSQIVNDFQKGDIAEGYSVSREKKESFPLTVTSAQKNPTAFYLCASSIVGGTGELFFGEGSRLTVL.

This clone was seen a few times. The chain has TRBV7-9 and TRBJ1-1; D remains ambiguous. Germline CDR1 reads SEHNR; CDR2 reads FQNEAQ (reference sequence). V lost 3 bases and J lost 1, with 12 bases in between. CDR3 length: 15 residues. The CDR3 DNA sequence: TGTGCCAGCAGCTTTTTCCGTCGGGAGAACACTGAAGCTTTCTTT. Translation gives CASSFFRRENTEAFF.

This clone has just one count. The chain recombines TRBV23-1 with TRBJ2-7; 8 bases map to TRBD1. TRBV23-1 is an ORF; its function is uncertain. This CDR3 is 14 amino acids long. V shed 4 bases, J shed 4 bases, and the junction held 6 bases outside the gene matches. CDR3 residues: CASSRGRGRYEQYF. The CDR3 nucleotides are TGCGCCAGCAGTCGAGGCAGGGGGCGGTACGAGCAGTACTTC.

This clone occurred a few times. V is TRBV19 and J is TRBJ2-6, with D possibly TRBD2 on 5 matching bases. The germline V gene has CDR1 LNHDA and CDR2 SQIVND (reference sequence). The CDR3 has 21 residues. V lost 2 bases to trimming and J lost 0 bases, with 23 bases between them. CDR3 region: CASSIRGYERRALSGANVLTF. DNA for the CDR3: TGTGCCAGTAGTATACGGGGTTACGAAAGAAGGGCCCTCTCTGGGGCCAACGTCCTGACTTTC.

The rearrangement joins TRBV7-4 to TRBJ2-5, with D perhaps TRBD1 (6 bases). The CDR3 loop spans 14 amino acids. V gave up 4 bases and J gave up 4 bases, with 13 bases separating them. Germline assignment: CDR1 SGHVT and CDR2 SQSDAQ. Written as DNA, the CDR3 is TGTGCCAGCAGCTCTGGACAGCTCGGAGAGACCCAGTACTTC. This sequence encodes CASSSGQLGETQYF.

The V call is TRBV6-6, the J call TRBJ1-5, with D possibly being TRBD1 (5 bases). The CDR3 has 13 residues. Germline V gene lookup returns CDR1 MNHNY and CDR2 SVGAGI (reference sequence). The CDR3 nucleotides are TGTGCGGGGGGGGGAAGTGGCAATCAGCCCCAGCATTTT. Protein: CAGGGSGNQPQHF.

The chain combines TRBV9 with TRBJ1-3; D gene uncertain. The V end was cut by 2 bases, the J end by 4 bases, with 13 bases between. The length of the CDR3 is 15 residues. Looked up from germline, CDR1 is SGDLS and CDR2 is YYNGEE. CDR3 loop: CASSVAGSIGNTIYF. The DNA for the CDR3 is TGTGCCAGCAGCGTGGCAGGCTCGATAGGAAACACCATATATTTT.

The chain employs TRBV6-1 and TRBJ2-5; 7 bases agree with TRBD2. The closer fit of TRBJ2-7 to the DNA end suggests the J call may be wrong. The CDR3 is 13 residues long. Germline-derived CDR1 and CDR2 are MNHNS and SASEGT. In DNA form, the CDR3 reads TGTGCCAGCGGGGGAGGGCCACACTACGAGCAGTACTTC. It is translated as CASGGGPHYEQYF.

The genes are TRBV7-2 and TRBJ2-7, with D perhaps TRBD1 (6 bases). The CDR3 sequence is 14 residues long. Germline CDR1 SGHTA, CDR2 FQGNSA. Between the trimmed V and J ends, which lost 4 bases and 2 bases, there was a span of 12 bases. In nucleotides, the CDR3 is TGTGCCAGCAGCTCCTTTCGGACAGCCTACGAGCAGTACTTC. Encoded protein: CASSSFRTAYEQYF.